Shown below are 2 T cell receptor beta chains from a single sample sequenced in a study of OX40 agonist ivuxolimab in advanced cancers. The receptor library was made with the immunoSEQ multiplex PCR assay. TCRdb holds this immuneACCESS table with in-frame rearrangements only. Some clones are missing; in checked studies, unresolved V genes explain under half, and the rest has no known cause. The sample includes about 120,000 clones, with 75% to 90% observed a single time. The ten largest clones capture around 0.55% of the sample. Source: CD4+ or CD8+ T cells sorted from blood, taken in a trial of the OX40 agonist ivuxolimab. The receptors were gathered from an adult with an advanced solid tumor such as melanoma, head and neck, liver or kidney cancer.

In this sample, this clone turned up once. CDR3 protein: CASTYGGPGPYEQYF. The CDR3 DNA reads as TGTGCCAGCACCTATGGGGGCCCAGGGCCCTACGAGCAGTACTTC. The genes are TRBV6-5 and TRBJ2-7; D may be TRBD1 (6 bases). The CDR3 is 15 amino acids. The germline V and J ends were trimmed by 7 bases and 2 bases, with 18 bases remaining between them. The V gene's germline CDR1 is MNHEY and CDR2 SVGAGI.

The rearrangement uses TRBV2 and TRBJ2-5; D is ambiguous. Germline V gives CDR1 SNHLY, CDR2 FYNNEI. The CDR3 contains 11 residues. V lost 6 bases and J 13 bases, leaving 15 bases between the germline ends. The CDR3 loop is CASRMDGSGYF. CDR3 in DNA: TGTGCCAGCAGGATGGATGGCTCGGGGTACTTC.